The 3 T cell receptor beta chains below were found in one sample sequenced in a study of control samples from healthy donors and cancer patients (dated by TCRdb to about 2020). Receptor amplification or capture employed the immunoSEQ multiplex PCR assay. In TCRdb, the immuneACCESS table is reduced to in-frame sequences with V and J assigned. These tables do not hold every clone; where another copy was compared, an unresolved V gene accounts for under half, and the others remain unexplained. The table for this sample lists approximately 84,000 clones; 91% of them were counted only once. Approximately 14% of the sample comes from the top ten. The sample comprised blood. These receptors originate from a man aged 25-45 years in good health.

The genes are TRBV24-1 and TRBJ2-2; D perhaps matches TRBD1 (6 bases). The germline V gene encodes CDR1 KGHDR and CDR2 SFDVKD. This CDR3 comprises 15 residues. Between the trimmed V and J ends, which lost 5 bases and 5 bases, there was a span of 14 bases. DNA of the CDR3: TGTGCCACCAGTGGTGGGACATTAGGAACCGGGGAGCTGTTTTTT. This gives the protein CATSGGTLGTGELFF.

The V and J genes are TRBV5-1 and TRBJ2-1, with 9 bases matching TRBD1. J was trimmed by 6 bases and V by 9 bases; bases with no gene match: 16. Germline V gene sequence: CDR1 SGHRS, CDR2 YFSETQ. The CDR3 length is 16 residues. The DNA for the CDR3 is TGCGCCACCCAGAAGTGGGGACAGGGAGGAGGCAATGAGCAGTTCTTC. Amino acid sequence: CATQKWGQGGGNEQFF.

The chain carries TRBV10-3 and TRBJ2-5; 8 bases match TRBD1. This CDR3 is built from 19 residues. CDR1 ENHRY and CDR2 SYGVKD come from the germline V gene. The V segment lost 0 bases and the J segment 2 bases; nucleotides outside the gene matches: 14. CDR3 protein: CAISESGQARTDLQETQYF. CDR3 nucleotides: TGTGCCATCAGTGAGTCGGGACAGGCGCGCACGGATCTTCAAGAGACCCAGTACTTC.